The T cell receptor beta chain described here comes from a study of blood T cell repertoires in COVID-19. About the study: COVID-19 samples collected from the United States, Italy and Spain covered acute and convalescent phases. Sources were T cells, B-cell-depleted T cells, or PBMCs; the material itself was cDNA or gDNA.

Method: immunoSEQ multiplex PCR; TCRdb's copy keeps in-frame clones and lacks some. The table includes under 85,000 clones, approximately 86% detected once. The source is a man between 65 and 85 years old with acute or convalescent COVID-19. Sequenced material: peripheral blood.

CDR3: CASSPSGRTREQYF. The CDR3, as DNA: TGTGCCAGCAGTCCGAGCGGGAGGACTAGAGAGCAGTACTTC. This chain connects TRBV28 to TRBJ2-7; 9 bases align to TRBD2. Per germline, CDR1 MDHEN and CDR2 SYDVKM. The CDR3 totals 14 residues. V lost 5 bases to trimming and J lost 7 bases; unmatched junction nucleotides: 9.